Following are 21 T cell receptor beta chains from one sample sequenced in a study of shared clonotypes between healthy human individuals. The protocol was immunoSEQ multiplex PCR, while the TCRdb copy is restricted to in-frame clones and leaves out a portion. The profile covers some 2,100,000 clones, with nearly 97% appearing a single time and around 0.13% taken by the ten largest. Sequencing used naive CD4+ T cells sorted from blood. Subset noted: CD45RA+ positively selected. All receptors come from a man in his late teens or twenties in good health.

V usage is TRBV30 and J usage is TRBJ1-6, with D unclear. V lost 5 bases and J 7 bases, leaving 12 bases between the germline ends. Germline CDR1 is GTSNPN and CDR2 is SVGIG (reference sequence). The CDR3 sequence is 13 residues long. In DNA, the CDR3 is TGTGCCTGGCGACCCCTGAGGAATTCACCCCTCCACTTT. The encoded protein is CAWRPLRNSPLHF. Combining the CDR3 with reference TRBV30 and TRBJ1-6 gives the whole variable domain SQTIHQWPATLVQPVGSPLSLECTVEGTSNPNLYWYRQAAGRGLQLLFYSVGIGQISSEVPQNLSASRPQDRQFILSSKKLLLSDSGFYLCAWRPLRNSPLHFGNGTRLTVT.

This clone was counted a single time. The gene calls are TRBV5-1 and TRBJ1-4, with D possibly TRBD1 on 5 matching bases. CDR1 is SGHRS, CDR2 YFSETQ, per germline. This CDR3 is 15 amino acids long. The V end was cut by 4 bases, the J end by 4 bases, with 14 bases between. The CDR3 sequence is CASSAGGVVNEKLFF. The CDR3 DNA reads TGCGCCAGCAGCGCGGGGGGAGTGGTTAATGAAAAACTGTTTTTT.

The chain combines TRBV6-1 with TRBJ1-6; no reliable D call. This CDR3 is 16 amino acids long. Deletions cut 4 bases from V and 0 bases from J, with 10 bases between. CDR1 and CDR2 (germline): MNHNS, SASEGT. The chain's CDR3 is CASSGLSSSYNSPLHF. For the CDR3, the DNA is TGTGCCAGCAGTGGTTTAAGTAGCTCCTATAATTCACCCCTCCACTTT.

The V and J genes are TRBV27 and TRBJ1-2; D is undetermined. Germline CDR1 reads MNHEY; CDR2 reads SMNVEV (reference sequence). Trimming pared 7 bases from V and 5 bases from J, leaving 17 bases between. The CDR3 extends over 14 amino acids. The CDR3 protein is CASNSNPDSYGYTF. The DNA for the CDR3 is TGTGCCAGCAACTCAAATCCCGACTCATATGGCTACACCTTC.

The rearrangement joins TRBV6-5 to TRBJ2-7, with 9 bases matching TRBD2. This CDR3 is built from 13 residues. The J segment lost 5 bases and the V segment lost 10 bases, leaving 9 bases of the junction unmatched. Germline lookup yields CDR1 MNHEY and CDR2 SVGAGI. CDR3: CATYSGTSHEQYF. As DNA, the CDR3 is TGTGCCACCTACTCCGGGACTAGCCACGAGCAGTACTTC.

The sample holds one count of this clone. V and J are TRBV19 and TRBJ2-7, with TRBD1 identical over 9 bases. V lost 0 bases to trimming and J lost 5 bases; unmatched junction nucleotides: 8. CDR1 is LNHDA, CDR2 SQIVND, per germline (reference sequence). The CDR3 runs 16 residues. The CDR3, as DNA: TGTGCCAGTAGTATAGATGTTGGGACAGGGAGACACGAGCAGTACTTC. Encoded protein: CASSIDVGTGRHEQYF.

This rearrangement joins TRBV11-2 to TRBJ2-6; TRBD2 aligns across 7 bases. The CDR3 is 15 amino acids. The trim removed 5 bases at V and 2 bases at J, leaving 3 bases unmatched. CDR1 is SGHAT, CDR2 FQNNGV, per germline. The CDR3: CASSPRGAGANVLTF. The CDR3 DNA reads TGTGCCAGCAGCCCCCGGGGGGCTGGGGCCAACGTCCTGACTTTC.

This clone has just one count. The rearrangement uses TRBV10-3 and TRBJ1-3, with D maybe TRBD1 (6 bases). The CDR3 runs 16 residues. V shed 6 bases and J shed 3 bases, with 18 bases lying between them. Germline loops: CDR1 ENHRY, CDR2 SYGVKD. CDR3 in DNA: TGTGCCATCAGCGGGAGGTACAGGGATAATGGAAACACCATATATTTT. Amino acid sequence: CAISGRYRDNGNTIYF.

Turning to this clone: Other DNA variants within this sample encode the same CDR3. This CDR3 is CASSPGQSYNSPLHF. In DNA form, the CDR3 reads TGTGCCAGCTCACCAGGACAATCCTATAATTCACCCCTCCACTTT. V and J are TRBV18 and TRBJ1-6, with D maybe TRBD1 (5 bases). CDR1 and CDR2 from the germline V gene are KGHSH and LQKENI. The CDR3 consists of 15 residues. V lost 2 bases, J lost 1 base, and 6 bases lay in between.

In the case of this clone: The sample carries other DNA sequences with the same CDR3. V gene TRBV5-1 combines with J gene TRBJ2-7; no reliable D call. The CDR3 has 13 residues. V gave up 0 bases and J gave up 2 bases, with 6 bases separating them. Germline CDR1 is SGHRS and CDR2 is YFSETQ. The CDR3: CASSLAPTYEQYF. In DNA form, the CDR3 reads TGCGCCAGCAGCTTGGCTCCTACCTACGAGCAGTACTTC.

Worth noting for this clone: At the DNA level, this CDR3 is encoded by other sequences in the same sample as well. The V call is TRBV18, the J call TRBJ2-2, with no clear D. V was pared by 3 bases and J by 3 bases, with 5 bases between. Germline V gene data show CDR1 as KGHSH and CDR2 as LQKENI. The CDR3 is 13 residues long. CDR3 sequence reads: CASSPTDTGELFF. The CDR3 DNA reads TGTGCCAGCTCACCCACTGACACCGGGGAGCTGTTTTTT.

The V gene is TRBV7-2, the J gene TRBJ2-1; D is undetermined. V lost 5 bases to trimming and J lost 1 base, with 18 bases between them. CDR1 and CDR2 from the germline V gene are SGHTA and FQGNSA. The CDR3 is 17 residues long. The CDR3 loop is CASSGRGKMFSYNEQFF. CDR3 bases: TGTGCCAGCAGCGGTCGCGGAAAAATGTTTTCCTACAATGAGCAGTTCTTC.

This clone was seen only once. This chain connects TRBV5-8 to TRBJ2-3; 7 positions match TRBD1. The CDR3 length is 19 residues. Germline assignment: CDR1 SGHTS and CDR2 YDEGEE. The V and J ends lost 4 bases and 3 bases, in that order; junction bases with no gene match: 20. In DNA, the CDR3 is TGTGCCAGCAGCCCTGACTCATACGACAGGGCTCATATGACAGATACGCAGTATTTT. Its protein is CASSPDSYDRAHMTDTQYF.

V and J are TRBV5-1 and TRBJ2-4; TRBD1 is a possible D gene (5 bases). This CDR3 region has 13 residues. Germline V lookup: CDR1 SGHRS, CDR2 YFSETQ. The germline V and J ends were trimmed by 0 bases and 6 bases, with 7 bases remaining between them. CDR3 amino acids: CASSLAGLNIQYF. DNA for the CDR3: TGCGCCAGCAGCTTGGCAGGGTTAAACATTCAGTACTTC.

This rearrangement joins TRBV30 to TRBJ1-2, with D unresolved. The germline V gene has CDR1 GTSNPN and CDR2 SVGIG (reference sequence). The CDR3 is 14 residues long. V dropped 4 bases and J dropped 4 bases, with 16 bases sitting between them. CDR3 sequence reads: CAWTREVGIYGYTF. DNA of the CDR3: TGTGCCTGGACGAGGGAGGTGGGAATCTATGGCTACACCTTC.

The DNA for the CDR3 is TGTGCCAGCAGTTACTCGTGGGACAGGGCGACCTACGAGCAGTACTTC. It is translated as CASSYSWDRATYEQYF. The chain uses TRBV6-5 and TRBJ2-7; TRBD1 matches at 9 bases. This CDR3 spans 16 amino acids. J was trimmed by 2 bases and V by 0 bases; bases with no gene match: 5. From germline, CDR1 is MNHEY and CDR2 SVGAGI.

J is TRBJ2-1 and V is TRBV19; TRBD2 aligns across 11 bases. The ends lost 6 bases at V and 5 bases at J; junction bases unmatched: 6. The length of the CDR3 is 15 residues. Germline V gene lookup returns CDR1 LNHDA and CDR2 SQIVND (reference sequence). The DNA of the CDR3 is TGTGCCAGTAGGGCACTAGCGGGAGTTGACAATGAGCAGTTCTTC. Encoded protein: CASRALAGVDNEQFF.

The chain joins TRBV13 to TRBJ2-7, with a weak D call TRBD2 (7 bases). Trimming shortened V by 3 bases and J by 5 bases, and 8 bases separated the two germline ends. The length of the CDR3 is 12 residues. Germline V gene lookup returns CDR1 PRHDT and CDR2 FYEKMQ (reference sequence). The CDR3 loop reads CASSFGGHEQYF. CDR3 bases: TGTGCCAGCAGCTTCGGGGGGCACGAGCAGTACTTC.

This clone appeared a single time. The CDR3 here is CASSQSRGDRDNEQYF. DNA for the CDR3: TGCGCCAGCAGTCAATCGCGGGGAGACAGGGACAACGAGCAGTACTTC. V gene TRBV23-1 combines with J gene TRBJ2-7, with D perhaps TRBD1 (7 bases). TRBV23-1 falls under the ORF class, with uncertain function. The length of the CDR3 is 16 residues. V was trimmed by 0 bases and J by 5 bases, leaving 17 bases between them.

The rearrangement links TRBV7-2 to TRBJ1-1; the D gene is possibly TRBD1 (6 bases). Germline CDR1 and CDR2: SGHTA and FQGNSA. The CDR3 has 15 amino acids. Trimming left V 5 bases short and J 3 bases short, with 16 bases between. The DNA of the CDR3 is TGTGCCAGCAGCCCCCACAGGGAAACGGACACTGAAGCTTTCTTT. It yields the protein CASSPHRETDTEAFF. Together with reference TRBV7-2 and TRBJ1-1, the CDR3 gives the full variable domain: GAGVSQSPSNKVTEKGKDVELRCDPISGHTALYWYRQSLGQGLEFLIYFQGNSAPDKSGLPSDRFSAERTGGSVSTLTIQRTQQEDSAVYLCASSPHRETDTEAFFGQGTRLTVV.

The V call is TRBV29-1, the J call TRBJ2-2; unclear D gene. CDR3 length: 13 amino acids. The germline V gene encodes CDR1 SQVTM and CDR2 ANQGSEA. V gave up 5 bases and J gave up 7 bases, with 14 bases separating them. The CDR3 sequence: CSVLQTRDGELFF. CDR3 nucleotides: TGCAGCGTTCTCCAGACCCGCGACGGGGAGCTGTTTTTT.